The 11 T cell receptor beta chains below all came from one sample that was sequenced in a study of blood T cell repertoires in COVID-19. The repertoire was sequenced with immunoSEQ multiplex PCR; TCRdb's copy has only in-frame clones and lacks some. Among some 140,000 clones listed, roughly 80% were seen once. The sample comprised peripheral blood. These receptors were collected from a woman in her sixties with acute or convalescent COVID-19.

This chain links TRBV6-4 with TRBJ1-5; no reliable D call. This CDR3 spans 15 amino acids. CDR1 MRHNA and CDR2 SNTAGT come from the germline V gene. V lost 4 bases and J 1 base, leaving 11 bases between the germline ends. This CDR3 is CASSGPLRSNQPQHF. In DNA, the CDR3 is TGTGCCAGCAGTGGCCCCCTCCGGAGCAATCAGCCCCAGCATTTT.

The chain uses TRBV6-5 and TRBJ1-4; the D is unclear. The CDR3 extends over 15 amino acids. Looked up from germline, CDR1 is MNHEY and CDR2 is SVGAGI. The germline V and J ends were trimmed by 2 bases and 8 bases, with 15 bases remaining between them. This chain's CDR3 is CASSYRQSFREKLFF. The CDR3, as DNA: TGTGCCAGCAGTTACCGGCAATCTTTCAGGGAAAAACTGTTTTTT.

CDR3 sequence: CASRITANYGYTF. The CDR3, as DNA: TGTGCCAGCAGAATTACAGCCAACTATGGCTACACCTTC. The chain combines TRBV6-5 with TRBJ1-2, with D unclear. The CDR3 consists of 13 residues. V shed 6 bases and J shed 2 bases, with 10 bases lying between them. Germline CDR1 is MNHEY and CDR2 is SVGAGI.

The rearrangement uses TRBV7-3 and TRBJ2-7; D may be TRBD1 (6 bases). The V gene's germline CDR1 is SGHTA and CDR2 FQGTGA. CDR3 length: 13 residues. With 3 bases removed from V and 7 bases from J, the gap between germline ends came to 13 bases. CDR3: CASSLTVRGEQYV. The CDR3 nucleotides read TGTGCCAGCAGCTTGACTGTCAGGGGAGAGCAGTACGTC.

The CDR3 is CASSPLLVSGNTIYF. The CDR3 bases are TGTGCCAGCAGCCCGTTACTAGTCTCTGGAAACACCATATATTTT. The chain is built from TRBV4-2 and TRBJ1-3; D remains unclear. The CDR3 totals 15 residues. The germline gives CDR1 LGHNA, CDR2 YNFKEQ. Between the trimmed V and J ends, which lost 4 bases and 0 bases, there was a span of 10 bases.

The CDR3 DNA is TGTGCCAGCAGCTTAGGTCTAGCGGGGGCCGCGAACACCGGGGAGCTGTTTTTT. Protein product: CASSLGLAGAANTGELFF. The J gene is TRBJ2-2, the V gene TRBV11-2; 10 bases align to TRBD2. V was pared by 1 base and J by 0 bases, with 5 bases of the junction left unmatched. This CDR3 contains 18 residues. Per germline, CDR1 SGHAT and CDR2 FQNNGV.

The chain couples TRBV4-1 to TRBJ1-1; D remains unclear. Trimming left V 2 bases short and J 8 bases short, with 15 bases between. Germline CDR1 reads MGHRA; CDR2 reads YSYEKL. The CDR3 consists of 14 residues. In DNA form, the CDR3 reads TGCGCCAGCAGCCAAATTTGGGCCCCGAGAGAAGCTTTCTTT. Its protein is CASSQIWAPREAFF.

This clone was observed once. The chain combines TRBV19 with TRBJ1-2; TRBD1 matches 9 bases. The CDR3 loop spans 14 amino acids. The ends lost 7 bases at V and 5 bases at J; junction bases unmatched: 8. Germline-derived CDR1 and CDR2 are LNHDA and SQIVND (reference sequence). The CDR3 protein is CASTAGQGSYGYTF. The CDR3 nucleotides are TGTGCCAGTACCGCCGGACAGGGGAGTTATGGCTACACCTTC. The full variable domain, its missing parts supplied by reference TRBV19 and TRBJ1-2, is DGGITQSPKYLFRKEGQNVTLSCEQNLNHDAMYWYRQDPGQGLRLIYYSQIVNDFQKGDIAEGYSVSREKKESFPLTVTSAQKNPTAFYLCASTAGQGSYGYTFGSGTRLTVV.

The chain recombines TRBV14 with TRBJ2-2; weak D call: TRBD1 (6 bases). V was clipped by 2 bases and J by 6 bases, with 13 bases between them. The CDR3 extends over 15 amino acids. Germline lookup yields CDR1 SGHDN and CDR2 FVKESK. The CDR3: CASSQIRGTAGELFF. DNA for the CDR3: TGTGCCAGCAGCCAAATCAGGGGAACGGCCGGGGAGCTGTTTTTT. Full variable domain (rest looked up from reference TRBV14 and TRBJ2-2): EAGVTQFPSHSVIEKGQTVTLRCDPISGHDNLYWYRRVMGKEIKFLLHFVKESKQDESGMPNNRFLAERTGGTYSTLKVQPAELEDSGVYFCASSQIRGTAGELFFGEGSRLTVL.

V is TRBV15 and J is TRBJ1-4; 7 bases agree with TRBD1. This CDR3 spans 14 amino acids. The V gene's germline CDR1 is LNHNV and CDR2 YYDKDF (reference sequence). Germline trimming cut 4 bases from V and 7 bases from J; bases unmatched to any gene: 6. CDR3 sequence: CATSTGGLGEKLFF. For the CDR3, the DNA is TGTGCCACCAGCACAGGGGGGTTAGGTGAAAAACTGTTTTTT.

In DNA form, the CDR3 reads TGTGCCAGCAGTGCTAACAGGGGTTCGGGTAACACTGAAGCTTTCTTT. It yields the protein CASSANRGSGNTEAFF. The rearrangement uses TRBV6-6 and TRBJ1-1; 7 positions match TRBD1. Germline assignment: CDR1 MNHNY and CDR2 SVGAGI (reference sequence). The CDR3 is 16 residues long. V was pared by 5 bases and J by 2 bases, with 11 bases of the junction left unmatched.